Shown below are 6 T cell receptor beta chains from a single sample sequenced in a study of blood T cell repertoires in COVID-19. Here immunoSEQ multiplex PCR was the method, and the copy in TCRdb shows in-frame clones only, minus some. The profile shows more than 250,000 clones, almost 85% of them singletons. The sequencing input was peripheral blood. The receptor set was obtained from a man over 45 with active or convalescent COVID-19.

The rearrangement links TRBV6-5 to TRBJ2-5; 8 bases map to TRBD1. This CDR3 contains 14 residues. V trimming: 6 bases; J trimming: 4 bases; junction bases outside the gene matches: 7. Germline lookup yields CDR1 MNHEY and CDR2 SVGAGI. CDR3 in amino acids: CASRSRGRGETQYF. The CDR3 nucleotides are TGTGCCAGCAGGAGCAGGGGGCGCGGAGAGACCCAGTACTTC.

The chain joins TRBV7-2 to TRBJ1-6; TRBD1 aligns across 7 bases. This CDR3 region has 13 residues. Looked up from germline, CDR1 is SGHTA and CDR2 is FQGNSA. Unmatched junction bases numbered 5, after V lost 5 bases and J lost 10 bases. The chain's CDR3 is CASSARQGSPLHF. The CDR3 nucleotides are TGTGCCAGCAGCGCCCGACAGGGATCACCCCTCCACTTT.

This clone was observed once. The genes are TRBV5-1 and TRBJ1-1; TRBD1 agrees at 10 bases. CDR3 length: 15 residues. The germline CDR1 and CDR2 sequences are SGHRS and YFSETQ. The junction had 5 bases not matched to a gene; V was cut back by 1 base and J by 5 bases. The CDR3 region is CASSLQDRGRTEAFF. The CDR3 coding sequence is TGCGCCAGCAGCTTGCAAGACAGGGGGCGAACTGAAGCTTTCTTT.

V usage is TRBV18 and J usage is TRBJ2-7; D is unresolved. Germline V lookup: CDR1 KGHSH, CDR2 LQKENI. The CDR3 runs 14 residues. The V gene lost 3 bases and the J gene lost 7 bases, with 16 bases spanning the gap. The chain's CDR3 is CASSPLNSFSEQYF. DNA for the CDR3: TGTGCCAGCTCACCTTTGAACAGTTTCTCGGAGCAGTACTTC.

The J gene is TRBJ2-5, the V gene TRBV7-2; the D is unclear. The germline V gene has CDR1 SGHTA and CDR2 FQGNSA. The length of the CDR3 is 14 residues. V was cut by 5 bases and J by 1 base, with 11 bases left in between. The CDR3 here is CASSISGFQETQYF. The DNA for the CDR3 is TGTGCCAGCAGCATCTCCGGGTTCCAAGAGACCCAGTACTTC.

The V call is TRBV6-5, the J call TRBJ1-4; maybe TRBD1 (6 bases). There are 13 residues in the CDR3. V was cut by 11 bases and J by 5 bases, with 15 bases left in between. Looked up from germline, CDR1 is MNHEY and CDR2 is SVGAGI. The CDR3 loop is CASRGAVNEKLFF. The DNA for the CDR3 is TGTGCCTCCCGGGGGGCGGTAAATGAAAAACTGTTTTTT.